The source of this T cell receptor beta chain is a study of TIL therapy for anti-PD-1-resistant metastatic lung cancer. Sequencing used immunoSEQ v3. Using immunoSEQ multiplex PCR, the repertoire was profiled, and TCRdb retains in-frame clones only, with some absent. The sample has 55,000 to 60,000 clones, 70% to 75% seen once. V lost 6 bases, J lost 0 bases, and 8 bases lay in between. Germline assignment: CDR1 MNHEY and CDR2 SVGAGI. This CDR3 has 13 residues. This clone was detected a few times. Time point given: pre-treatment sample, taken before nivolumab and TIL therapy. The chain combines TRBV6-5 with TRBJ1-1; D unclear. The source was blood, collected at baseline. The TCR was taken from a person between 25 and 79 years old with non-small cell lung cancer. The CDR3 region has the DNA TGTGCCAGCAGCGTCACGATGAACACTGAAGCTTTCTTT. Amino acid sequence: CASSVTMNTEAFF.